This TCR beta chain was sequenced for a study of T cell changes during pregnancy in multiple sclerosis. The length of the CDR3 is 16 residues. Germline values: CDR1 SGHVS, CDR2 FNYEAQ. V lost 4 bases to trimming and J lost 2 bases, with 15 bases between them. Libraries were prepared by immunoSEQ multiplex PCR; TCRdb keeps only in-frame clonotypes and omits some of them. The repertoire holds under 30,000 clones, with about 93% as singletons. The clonotype originates from a female donor with multiple sclerosis, enrolled in a pregnancy study. Material: CD4+ T cells from peripheral blood mononuclear cells, obtained after pregnancy. The genes are TRBV7-6 and TRBJ2-1; D perhaps matches TRBD1 (5 bases). CDR3 in amino acids: CASSSTGDPTYNEQFF. CDR3 coding DNA: TGTGCCAGCAGCTCCACAGGAGACCCGACCTACAATGAGCAGTTCTTC.